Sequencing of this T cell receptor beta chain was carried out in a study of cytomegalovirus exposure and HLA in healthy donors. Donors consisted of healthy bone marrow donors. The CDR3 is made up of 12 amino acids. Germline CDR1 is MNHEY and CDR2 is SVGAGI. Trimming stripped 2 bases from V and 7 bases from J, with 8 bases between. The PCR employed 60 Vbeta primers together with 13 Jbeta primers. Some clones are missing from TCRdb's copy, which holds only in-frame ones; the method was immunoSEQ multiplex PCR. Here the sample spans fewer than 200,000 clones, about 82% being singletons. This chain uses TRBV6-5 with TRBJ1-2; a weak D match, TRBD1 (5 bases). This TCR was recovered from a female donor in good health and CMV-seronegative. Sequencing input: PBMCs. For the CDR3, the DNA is TGTGCCAGCAGTTACGCAGGGTCTGGCTACACCTTC. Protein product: CASSYAGSGYTF.